This section outlines one T cell receptor (beta chain) sequence together with its context. The antigen is not known. TCRdb keeps only in-frame clones here, not all; method: immunoSEQ multiplex PCR. The table shows approximately 74,000 clones, with 90% occurring only once. V shed 6 bases and J shed 6 bases, with 13 bases lying between them. The CDR3 covers 13 residues. The germline CDR1 and CDR2 sequences are SNHLY and FYNNEI. This sample was taken from a study of OX40 agonist ivuxolimab in advanced cancers. Study-level background: Administration of intravenous ivuxolimab to patients occurred every 2 weeks at 0.01 to 10 mg/kg. Study-wide results and caveats: In the 0.1 to 3.0 mg/kg range, CD4+ and CD8+ blood T cells had expanded clonally by week 6.

The source material was CD4+ or CD8+ T cells sorted from blood, sampled in a trial of the OX40 agonist ivuxolimab. The origin of this receptor is an adult with an advanced solid tumor such as melanoma, head and neck, liver or kidney cancer. V usage is TRBV2 and J usage is TRBJ2-3; TRBD1 might be the D (5 bases). CDR3 loop: CASSVQGFDTQYF. CDR3 in DNA: TGTGCCAGCAGCGTTCAGGGATTTGATACGCAGTATTTT.